This TCR beta chain was identified in a study of shared clonotypes between healthy human individuals. Study-wide findings and caveats: Only blood underwent sampling, and tissue repertoires likely differ.

Germline V gives CDR1 DFQATT, CDR2 SNEGSKA (reference sequence). V lost 7 bases, J lost 1 base, and 0 bases stayed unmatched. This CDR3 has 11 residues. This clone was seen more than once but under ten times. Its target is unknown. The same CDR3 is also encoded by other DNA sequences in this sample. The repertoire was sequenced with immunoSEQ multiplex PCR; TCRdb's copy has only in-frame clones and lacks some. Among about 1 million clones, about three quarters were seen once, and the ten largest hold approximately 1.5%. The specimen was memory CD4+ T cells sorted from blood. Described subset: CD45RA-negative fraction. This receptor was identified in a man younger than 35 in good health. The chain couples TRBV20-1 to TRBJ1-1; TRBD1 matches 7 bases. CDR3 protein: CSGQGNTEAFF. The CDR3 DNA reads TGCAGTGGACAGGGGAACACTGAAGCTTTCTTT.